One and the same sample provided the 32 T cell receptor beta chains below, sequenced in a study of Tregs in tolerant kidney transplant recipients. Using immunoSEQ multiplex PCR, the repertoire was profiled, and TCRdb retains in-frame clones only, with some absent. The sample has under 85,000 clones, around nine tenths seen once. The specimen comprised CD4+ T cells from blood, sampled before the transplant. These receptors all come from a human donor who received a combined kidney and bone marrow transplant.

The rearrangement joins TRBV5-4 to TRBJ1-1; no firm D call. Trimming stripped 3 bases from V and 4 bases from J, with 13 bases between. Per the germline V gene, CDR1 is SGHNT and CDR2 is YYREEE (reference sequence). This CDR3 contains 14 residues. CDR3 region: CASSSGTVSTEAFF. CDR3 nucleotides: TGTGCCAGCAGCTCAGGAACAGTATCCACTGAAGCTTTCTTT. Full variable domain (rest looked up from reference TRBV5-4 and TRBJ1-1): ETGVTQSPTHLIKTRGQQVTLRCSSQSGHNTVSWYQQALGQGPQFIFQYYREEENGRGNFPPRFSGLQFPNYSSELNVNALELDDSALYLCASSSGTVSTEAFFGQGTRLTVV.

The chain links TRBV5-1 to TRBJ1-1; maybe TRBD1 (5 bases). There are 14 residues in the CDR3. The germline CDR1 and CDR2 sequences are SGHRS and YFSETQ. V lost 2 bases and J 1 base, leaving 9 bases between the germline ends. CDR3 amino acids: CASSLQVQNTEAFF. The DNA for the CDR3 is TGCGCCAGCAGCTTACAGGTCCAGAACACTGAAGCTTTCTTT.

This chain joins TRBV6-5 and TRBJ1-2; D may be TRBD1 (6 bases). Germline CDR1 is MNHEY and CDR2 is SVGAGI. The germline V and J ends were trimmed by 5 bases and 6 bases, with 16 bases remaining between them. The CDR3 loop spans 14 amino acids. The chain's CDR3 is CASSARQDWNGYTF. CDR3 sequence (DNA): TGTGCCAGCAGTGCCAGACAGGACTGGAATGGCTACACCTTC.

The CDR3 is CASSLATSSGRAHEQFF. The CDR3 bases are TGTGCCAGCAGCTTAGCTACTTCTAGCGGGAGGGCTCATGAGCAGTTCTTC. The chain carries TRBV11-3 and TRBJ2-1; TRBD2 matches 12 bases. The V segment lost 1 base and the J segment 8 bases; nucleotides outside the gene matches: 9. The CDR3 totals 17 residues. Germline V gene sequence: CDR1 SGHNT, CDR2 YENEEA.

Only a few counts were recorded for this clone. The CDR3 region is CATSSLGTSNTGELFF. The DNA of the CDR3 is TGTGCCACCAGCAGCCTAGGGACATCGAACACCGGGGAGCTGTTTTTT. J is TRBJ2-2 and V is TRBV15, with D perhaps TRBD1 (6 bases). CDR1 is LNHNV and CDR2 is YYDKDF in the germline V gene (reference sequence). CDR3 length: 16 residues. Trimming removed 3 bases from V and 0 bases from J, with 11 bases in between.

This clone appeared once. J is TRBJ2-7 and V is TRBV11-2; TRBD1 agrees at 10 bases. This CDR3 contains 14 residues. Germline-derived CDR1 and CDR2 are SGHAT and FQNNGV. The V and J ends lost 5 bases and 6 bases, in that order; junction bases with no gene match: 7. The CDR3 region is CASSTWTGGREQYF. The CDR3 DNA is TGTGCCAGCAGCACCTGGACAGGGGGTCGCGAGCAGTACTTC.

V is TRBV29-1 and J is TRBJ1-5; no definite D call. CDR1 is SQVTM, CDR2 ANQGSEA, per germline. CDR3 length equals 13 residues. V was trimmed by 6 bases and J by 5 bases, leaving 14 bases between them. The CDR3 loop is CSVSTGSHQPQHF. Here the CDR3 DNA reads TGCAGCGTCTCTACCGGGAGCCATCAGCCCCAGCATTTT.

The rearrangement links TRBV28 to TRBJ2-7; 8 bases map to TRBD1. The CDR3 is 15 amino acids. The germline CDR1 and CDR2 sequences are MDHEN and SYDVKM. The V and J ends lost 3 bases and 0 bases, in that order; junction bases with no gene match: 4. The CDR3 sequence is CASSLGDRISYEQYF. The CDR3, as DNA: TGTGCCAGCAGTTTGGGGGACAGGATCTCCTACGAGCAGTACTTC.

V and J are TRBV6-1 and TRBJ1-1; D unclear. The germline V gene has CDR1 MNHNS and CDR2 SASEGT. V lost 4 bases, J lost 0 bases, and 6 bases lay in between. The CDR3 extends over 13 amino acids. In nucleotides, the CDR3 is TGTGCCAGCAGTGCCCAAATGAACACTGAAGCTTTCTTT. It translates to CASSAQMNTEAFF.

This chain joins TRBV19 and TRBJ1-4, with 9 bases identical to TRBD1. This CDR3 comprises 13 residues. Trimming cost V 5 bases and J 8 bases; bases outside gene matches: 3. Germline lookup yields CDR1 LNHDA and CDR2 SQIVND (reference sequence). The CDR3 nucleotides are TGTGCCAGTAGTCCGGACAGGGGCGAAAAACTGTTTTTT. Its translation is CASSPDRGEKLFF.

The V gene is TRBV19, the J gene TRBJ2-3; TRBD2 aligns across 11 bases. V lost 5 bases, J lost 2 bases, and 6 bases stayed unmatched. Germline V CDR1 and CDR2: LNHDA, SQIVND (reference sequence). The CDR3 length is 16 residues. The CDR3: CASSSGTSGTTDTQYF. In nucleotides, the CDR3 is TGTGCCAGTAGTTCCGGGACTAGCGGTACCACAGATACGCAGTATTTT.

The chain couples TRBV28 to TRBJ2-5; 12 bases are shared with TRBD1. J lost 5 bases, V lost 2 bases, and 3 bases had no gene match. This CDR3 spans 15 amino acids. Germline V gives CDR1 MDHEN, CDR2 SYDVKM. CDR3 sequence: CASSLGTGGRETQYF. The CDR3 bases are TGTGCCAGCAGTTTAGGGACAGGGGGCCGGGAGACCCAGTACTTC.

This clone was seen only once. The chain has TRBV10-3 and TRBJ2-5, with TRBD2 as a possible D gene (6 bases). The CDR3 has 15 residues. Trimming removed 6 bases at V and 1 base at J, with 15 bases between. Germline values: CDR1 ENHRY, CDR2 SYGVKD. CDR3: CAIRDDPRGQETQYF. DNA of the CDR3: TGTGCCATCAGAGACGACCCGCGGGGCCAAGAGACCCAGTACTTC.

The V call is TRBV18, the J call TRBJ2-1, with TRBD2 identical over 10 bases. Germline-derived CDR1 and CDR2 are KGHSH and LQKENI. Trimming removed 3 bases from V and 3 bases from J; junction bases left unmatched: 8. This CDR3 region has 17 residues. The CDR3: CASSPVAGTSVYNEQFF. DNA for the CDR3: TGTGCCAGCTCACCGGTGGCCGGGACTAGCGTCTACAATGAGCAGTTCTTC.

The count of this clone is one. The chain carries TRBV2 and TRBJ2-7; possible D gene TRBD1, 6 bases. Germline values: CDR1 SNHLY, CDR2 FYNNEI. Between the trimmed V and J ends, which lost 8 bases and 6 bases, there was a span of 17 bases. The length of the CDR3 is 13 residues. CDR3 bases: TGTGCCAGCCACGGACAGCCCTCAGGCGAGCAGTACTTC. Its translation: CASHGQPSGEQYF. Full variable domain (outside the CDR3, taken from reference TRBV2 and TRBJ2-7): EPEVTQTPSHQVTQMGQEVILRCVPISNHLYFYWYRQILGQKVEFLVSFYNNEISEKSEIFDDQFSVERPDGSNFTLKIRSTKLEDSAMYFCASHGQPSGEQYFGPGTRLTVT.

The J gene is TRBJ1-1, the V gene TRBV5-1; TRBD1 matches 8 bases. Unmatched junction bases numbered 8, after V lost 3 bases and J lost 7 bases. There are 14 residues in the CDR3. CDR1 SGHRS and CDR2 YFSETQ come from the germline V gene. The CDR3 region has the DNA TGCGCCAGCAGCTCACAATACAGGGGGAATGAAGCTTTCTTT. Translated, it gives CASSSQYRGNEAFF. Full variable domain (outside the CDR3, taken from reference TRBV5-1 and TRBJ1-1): KAGVTQTPRYLIKTRGQQVTLSCSPISGHRSVSWYQQTPGQGLQFLFEYFSETQRNKGNFPGRFSGRQFSNSRSEMNVSTLELGDSALYLCASSSQYRGNEAFFGQGTRLTVV.

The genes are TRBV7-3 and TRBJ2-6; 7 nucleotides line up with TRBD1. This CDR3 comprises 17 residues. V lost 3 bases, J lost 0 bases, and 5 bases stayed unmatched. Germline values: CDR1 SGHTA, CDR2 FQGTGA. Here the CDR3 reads CASSFKGGFSGANVLTF. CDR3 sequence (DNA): TGTGCCAGCAGCTTTAAAGGGGGCTTCTCTGGGGCCAACGTCCTGACTTTC.

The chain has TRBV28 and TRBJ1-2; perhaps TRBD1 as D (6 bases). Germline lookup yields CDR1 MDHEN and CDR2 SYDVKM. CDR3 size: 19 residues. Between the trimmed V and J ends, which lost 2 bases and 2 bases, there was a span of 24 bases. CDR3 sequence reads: CASSLPGWGGPTLNYGYTF. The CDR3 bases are TGTGCCAGCAGTTTACCCGGATGGGGGGGGCCGACCCTAAACTATGGCTACACCTTC.

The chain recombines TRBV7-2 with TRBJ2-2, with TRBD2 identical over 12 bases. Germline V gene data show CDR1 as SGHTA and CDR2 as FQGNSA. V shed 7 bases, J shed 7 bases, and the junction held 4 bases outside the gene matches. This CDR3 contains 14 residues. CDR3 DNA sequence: TGTGCCAGCACCAAGGGACTAGCGGGCGGGGAGCTGTTTTTT. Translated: CASTKGLAGGELFF.

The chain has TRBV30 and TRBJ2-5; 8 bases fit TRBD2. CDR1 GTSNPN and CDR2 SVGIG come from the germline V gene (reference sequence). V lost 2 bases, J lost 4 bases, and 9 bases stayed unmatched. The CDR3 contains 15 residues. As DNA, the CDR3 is TGTGCCTGGAGTCCCCGCGGGGGGTCGCGAGAGACCCAGTACTTC. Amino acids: CAWSPRGGSRETQYF.

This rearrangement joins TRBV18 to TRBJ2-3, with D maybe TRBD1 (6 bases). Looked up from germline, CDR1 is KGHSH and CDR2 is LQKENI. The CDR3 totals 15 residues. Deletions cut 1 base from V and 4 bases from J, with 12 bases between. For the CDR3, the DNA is TGTGCCAGCTCACCACGAGTGGACAGATCAGATACGCAGTATTTT. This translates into CASSPRVDRSDTQYF.

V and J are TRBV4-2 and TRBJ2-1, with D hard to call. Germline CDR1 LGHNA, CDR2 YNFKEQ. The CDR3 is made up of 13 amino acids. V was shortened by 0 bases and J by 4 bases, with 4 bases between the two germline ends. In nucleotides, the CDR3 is TGTGCCAGCAGCCAAGACCTTTACAATGAGCAGTTCTTC. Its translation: CASSQDLYNEQFF.

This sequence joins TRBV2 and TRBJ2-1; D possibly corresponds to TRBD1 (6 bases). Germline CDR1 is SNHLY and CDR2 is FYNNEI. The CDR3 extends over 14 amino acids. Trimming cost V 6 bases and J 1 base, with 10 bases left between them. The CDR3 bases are TGTGCCAGCAGCGACAGGTTATCCTACAATGAGCAGTTCTTC. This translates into CASSDRLSYNEQFF. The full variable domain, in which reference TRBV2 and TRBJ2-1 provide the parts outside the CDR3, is EPEVTQTPSHQVTQMGQEVILRCVPISNHLYFYWYRQILGQKVEFLVSFYNNEISEKSEIFDDQFSVERPDGSNFTLKIRSTKLEDSAMYFCASSDRLSYNEQFFGPGTRLTVL.

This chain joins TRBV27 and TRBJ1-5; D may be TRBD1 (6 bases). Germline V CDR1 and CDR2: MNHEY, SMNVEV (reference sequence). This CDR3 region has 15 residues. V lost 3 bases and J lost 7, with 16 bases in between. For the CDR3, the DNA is TGTGCCAGCAGTTTCAAGGCGGGGGGCGGGCAGCCCCAGCATTTT. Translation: CASSFKAGGGQPQHF.

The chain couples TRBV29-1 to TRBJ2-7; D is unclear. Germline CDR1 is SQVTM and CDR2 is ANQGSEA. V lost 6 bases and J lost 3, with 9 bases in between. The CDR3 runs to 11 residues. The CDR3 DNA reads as TGCAGCGTCGCGAGGAGCTACGAGCAGTACTTC. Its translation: CSVARSYEQYF.

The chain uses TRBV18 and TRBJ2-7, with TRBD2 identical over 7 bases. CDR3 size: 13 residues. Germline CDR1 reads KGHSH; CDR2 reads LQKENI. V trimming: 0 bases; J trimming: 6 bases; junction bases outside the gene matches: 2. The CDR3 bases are TGTGCCAGCTCACCACCCGGGGGGACCGAGCAGTACTTC. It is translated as CASSPPGGTEQYF. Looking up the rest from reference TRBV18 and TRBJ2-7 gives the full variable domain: NAGVMQNPRHLVRRRGQEARLRCSPMKGHSHVYWYRQLPEEGLKFMVYLQKENIIDESGMPKERFSAEFPKEGPSILRIQQVVRGDSAAYFCASSPPGGTEQYFGPGTRLTVT.

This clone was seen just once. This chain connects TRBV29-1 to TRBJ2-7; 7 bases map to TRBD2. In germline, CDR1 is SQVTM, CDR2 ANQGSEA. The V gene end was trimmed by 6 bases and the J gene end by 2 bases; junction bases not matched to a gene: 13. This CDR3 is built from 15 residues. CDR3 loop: CSVSGGWEGPYEQYF. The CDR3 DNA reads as TGCAGCGTCTCAGGAGGATGGGAGGGCCCCTACGAGCAGTACTTC.

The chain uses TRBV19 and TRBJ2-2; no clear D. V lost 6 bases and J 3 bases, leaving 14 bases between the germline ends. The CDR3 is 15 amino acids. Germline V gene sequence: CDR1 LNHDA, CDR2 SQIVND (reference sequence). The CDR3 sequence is CASRRGGGYTGELFF. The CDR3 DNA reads TGTGCCAGTAGAAGAGGCGGTGGTTACACCGGGGAGCTGTTTTTT.

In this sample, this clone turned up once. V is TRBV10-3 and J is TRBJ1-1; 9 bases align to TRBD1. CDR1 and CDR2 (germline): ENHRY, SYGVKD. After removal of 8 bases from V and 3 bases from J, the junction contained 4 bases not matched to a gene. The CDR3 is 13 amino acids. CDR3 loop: CAIEGQGDTEAFF. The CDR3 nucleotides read TGTGCCATCGAGGGACAGGGAGACACTGAAGCTTTCTTT.

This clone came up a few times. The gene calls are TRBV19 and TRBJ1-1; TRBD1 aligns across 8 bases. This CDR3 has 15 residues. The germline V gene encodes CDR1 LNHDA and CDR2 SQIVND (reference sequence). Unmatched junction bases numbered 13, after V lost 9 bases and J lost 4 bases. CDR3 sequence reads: CASLSGGVTGTEAFF. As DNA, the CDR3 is TGTGCCAGCCTTTCAGGGGGCGTGACTGGCACTGAAGCTTTCTTT.

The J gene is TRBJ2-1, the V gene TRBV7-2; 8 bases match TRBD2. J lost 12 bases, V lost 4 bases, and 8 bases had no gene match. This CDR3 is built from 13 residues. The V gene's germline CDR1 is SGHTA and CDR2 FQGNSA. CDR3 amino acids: CASSSGSGTRQFF. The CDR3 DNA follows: TGTGCCAGCAGCTCAGGGTCCGGGACTAGGCAGTTCTTC.

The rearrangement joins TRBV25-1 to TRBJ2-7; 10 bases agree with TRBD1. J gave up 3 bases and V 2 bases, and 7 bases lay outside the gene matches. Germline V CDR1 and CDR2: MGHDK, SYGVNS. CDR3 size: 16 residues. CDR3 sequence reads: CASSEADRDRGYEQYF. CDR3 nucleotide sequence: TGTGCCAGCAGTGAAGCCGACAGGGACAGGGGCTACGAGCAGTACTTC.